Shown below are 25 T cell receptor beta chains from a single sample sequenced in a study of blood T cell repertoires in COVID-19 (dated by TCRdb to 2020 to 2022). The library was produced with the immunoSEQ multiplex PCR assay. Not all clones reach the TCRdb copy of this immuneACCESS table, which keeps in-frame sequences only. Checked studies attribute under half of the gap to unresolved V genes and leave the rest unexplained. The sample table contains just under 85,000 clones; only one count was recorded for around 84% of them. The top ten constitute under 8.5% of the sample. Sequencing was done on a sample of peripheral blood. Receptors originate from a man at least 80 years old with active or convalescent COVID-19.

A single count supports this clone. The gene calls are TRBV6-6 and TRBJ1-2; 8 positions agree with TRBD1. The CDR3 consists of 15 residues. CDR1 is MNHNY, CDR2 SVGAGI, per germline (reference sequence). Germline trimming cut 6 bases from V and 3 bases from J; bases unmatched to any gene: 9. The CDR3 loop is CASSSDRGSDYGYTF. In DNA form, the CDR3 reads TGTGCCAGCAGCTCAGACAGGGGCAGCGACTATGGCTACACCTTC.

V is TRBV5-1 and J is TRBJ2-4, with 11 nucleotides matching TRBD2. CDR3 length: 13 residues. Germline V gives CDR1 SGHRS, CDR2 YFSETQ. Unmatched junction bases numbered 3, after V lost 5 bases and J lost 8 bases. The CDR3 nucleotides read TGCGCCAGCAGGACTAGCGGGATGCACATTCAGTACTTC. It codes for CASRTSGMHIQYF.

The chain is built from TRBV7-9 and TRBJ2-7; 9 bases align to TRBD1. The V gene end was trimmed by 5 bases and the J gene end by 6 bases; junction bases not matched to a gene: 2. This CDR3 comprises 12 residues. Germline CDR1 reads SEHNR; CDR2 reads FQNEAQ (reference sequence). Here the CDR3 reads CASSADRGEQYV. The CDR3 DNA sequence: TGTGCCAGCAGCGCGGACAGGGGCGAGCAGTACGTC.

DNA of the CDR3: TGCGCCAGCAGACCGAAACCGGGACTAGCGGGAGTTAGAAGGTCCTACGAGCAGTACGTC. It translates to CASRPKPGLAGVRRSYEQYV. This chain uses TRBV4-1 with TRBJ2-7, with 14 nucleotides matching TRBD2. After removal of 6 bases from V and 1 base from J, the junction contained 17 bases not matched to a gene. Germline CDR1 reads MGHRA; CDR2 reads YSYEKL. The CDR3 has 20 residues.

The chain recombines TRBV5-1 with TRBJ2-7; D is unresolved. V lost 0 bases to trimming and J lost 3 bases, with 4 bases between them. The CDR3 has 12 residues. CDR1 is SGHRS and CDR2 is YFSETQ in the germline V gene. The DNA for the CDR3 is TGCGCCAGCAGCTTGGTAGTCTACGAGCAGTACGTC. Protein product: CASSLVVYEQYV.

V usage is TRBV3-1 (or the pseudogene TRBV3-2) and J usage is TRBJ2-7; TRBD1 aligns across 9 bases. V shed 1 base and J 2 bases; nucleotides not matched to a gene: 6. From germline, CDR1 is LGHDT and CDR2 YNNKEL (reference sequence). The CDR3 runs 16 residues. The CDR3 loop is CASSQAAGQGPYEQYV. In nucleotides, the CDR3 is TGTGCCAGCAGCCAAGCGGCGGGACAGGGACCCTACGAGCAGTACGTC.

The chain uses TRBV18 and TRBJ1-1; 10 bases fit TRBD1. This CDR3 spans 15 amino acids. Per germline, CDR1 KGHSH and CDR2 LQKENI. Trimming removed 3 bases from V and 5 bases from J; junction bases left unmatched: 6. CDR3 coding DNA: TGTGCCAGCTCACCCCGACAGGGGGCCGTTACTGAAGCTTTCTTT. Translated: CASSPRQGAVTEAFF.

V usage is TRBV9 and J usage is TRBJ1-2; D not resolved. V gave up 1 base and J gave up 1 base, with 11 bases separating them. Germline assignment: CDR1 SGDLS and CDR2 YYNGEE. The CDR3 is 15 residues long. As DNA, the CDR3 is TGTGCCAGCAGCGTACGCAGTGCCCTTAACTATGGCTACACCTTC. Translation gives CASSVRSALNYGYTF.

The chain employs TRBV5-6 and TRBJ1-6; a weak D match, TRBD1 (5 bases). The CDR3 has 15 amino acids. In germline, CDR1 is SGHDT, CDR2 YYEEEE. V was pared by 4 bases and J by 7 bases, with 15 bases between. DNA for the CDR3: TGTGCCAGCAGCACCCGTCGGGGGGGAAATTCACCCCTCCACTTT. Encoded protein: CASSTRRGGNSPLHF.

The gene calls are TRBV12-3 or TRBV12-4 and TRBJ1-1, with TRBD1 matching over 8 bases. With V trimmed by 6 bases and J by 7 bases, 7 bases remained unmatched. The CDR3 is made up of 13 amino acids. This chain's CDR3 is CASRPGTGLEAFF. The CDR3 DNA sequence: TGTGCCAGCAGACCCGGGACAGGCCTTGAAGCTTTCTTT.

Of note for this clone: An end of the junction does not agree with germline; a read error may underlie this. This chain uses TRBV11-2 with TRBJ1-1, with D unresolved. The CDR3 sequence is 12 residues long. Germline V gene lookup returns CDR1 SGHAT and CDR2 FQNNGV. DNA of the CDR3: TGTGCCAGCAGCAGAGATGGGAGTCTGGGGATATTT. It codes for CASSRDGSLGIF. Full variable domain (rest looked up from reference TRBV11-2 and TRBJ1-1): EAGVAQSPRYKIIEKRQSVAFWCNPISGHATLYWYQQILGQGPKLLIQFQNNGVVDDSQLPKDRFSAERLKGVDSTLKIQPAKLEDSAVYLCASSRDGSLGIFGQGTRLTVV.

The chain links TRBV6-1 to TRBJ1-3; 7 positions match TRBD1. Germline trimming cut 0 bases from V and 6 bases from J; bases unmatched to any gene: 2. From germline, CDR1 is MNHNS and CDR2 SASEGT. The CDR3 contains 14 residues. The CDR3 nucleotides read TGTGCCAGCAGTGAAGCTGACAGGGCAAACACCATATATTTT. Its protein product is CASSEADRANTIYF.

This sequence joins TRBV29-1 and TRBJ1-2; TRBD1 aligns across 9 bases. The CDR3 loop spans 12 amino acids. V lost 7 bases, J lost 5 bases, and 5 bases stayed unmatched. CDR1 is SQVTM, CDR2 ANQGSEA, per germline. CDR3 coding DNA: TGCAGCGCGGACAGGGGAACTTATGGCTACACCTTC. Residues: CSADRGTYGYTF.

The chain links TRBV6-5 to TRBJ2-3, with 7 nucleotides matching TRBD1. The CDR3 is 11 amino acids. With 7 bases clipped from V and 9 bases from J, the junction kept 4 bases outside the gene matches. The germline gives CDR1 MNHEY, CDR2 SVGAGI. CDR3 region: CASKTGSTQYF. CDR3 coding DNA: TGTGCCAGCAAGACAGGGTCGACGCAGTATTTT.

This chain links TRBV5-6 with TRBJ2-3, with D possibly matching TRBD1 (6 bases). CDR1 SGHDT and CDR2 YYEEEE come from the germline V gene. The length of the CDR3 is 15 residues. The germline V and J ends were trimmed by 4 bases and 0 bases, with 12 bases remaining between them. The CDR3, as DNA: TGTGCCAGCAGCCTCGGACAGAAAAGCACAGATACGCAGTATTTT. It is translated as CASSLGQKSTDTQYF.

The V call is TRBV27, the J call TRBJ1-2; 10 bases line up with TRBD1. Trimming removed 4 bases from V and 6 bases from J; junction bases left unmatched: 5. The CDR3 loop spans 14 amino acids. Germline values: CDR1 MNHEY, CDR2 SMNVEV (reference sequence). CDR3 sequence (DNA): TGTGCCAGCAGTTCCCGACAGGGGGCGGATGGCTACACCTTC. Its translation is CASSSRQGADGYTF.

The genes are TRBV29-1 and TRBJ1-2; no firm D call. There are 16 residues in the CDR3. Germline V gene data show CDR1 as SQVTM and CDR2 as ANQGSEA. The V end was cut by 1 base, the J end by 2 bases, with 17 bases between. CDR3 in amino acids: CSVEGMRGRTNYGYTF. The CDR3 DNA follows: TGCAGCGTTGAAGGCATGAGAGGGCGGACCAACTATGGCTACACCTTC.

The rearrangement joins TRBV11-2 to TRBJ1-4, with TRBD1 matching 7 bases. Germline assignment: CDR1 SGHAT and CDR2 FQNNGV. Losses at the gene ends were 5 bases for V and 0 bases for J; bases not matched to a gene: 12. CDR3 length: 18 amino acids. The CDR3, as DNA: TGTGCCAGCAGCCATGCATACGGGACAGAGCCAACTAATGAAAAACTGTTTTTT. As protein: CASSHAYGTEPTNEKLFF.

The chain combines TRBV7-2 with TRBJ2-1, with 8 bases that match TRBD2. The CDR3 spans 16 residues. Trimming removed 1 base from V and 2 bases from J; junction bases left unmatched: 4. Per germline, CDR1 SGHTA and CDR2 FQGNSA. The chain's CDR3 is CASSLGPAGAYNEQFF. In DNA, the CDR3 is TGTGCCAGCAGCTTAGGCCCAGCGGGGGCCTACAATGAGCAGTTCTTC.

The gene calls are TRBV7-2 and TRBJ2-5, with D hard to call. CDR1 is SGHTA, CDR2 FQGNSA, per germline. V was cut by 1 base and J by 7 bases, with 7 bases left in between. The CDR3 runs 12 residues. The CDR3 sequence: CASSLDEATQYF. CDR3 nucleotide sequence: TGTGCCAGCAGCTTAGATGAGGCGACCCAGTACTTC.

The CDR3 DNA sequence: TGTGCCAGCAGCCAAGAGGCACCGGACATTTATGGCTACACCTTC. Translation gives CASSQEAPDIYGYTF. The chain is built from TRBV3-1 (or the pseudogene TRBV3-2) and TRBJ1-2; the D gene is possibly TRBD1 (5 bases). Germline CDR1 reads LGHDT; CDR2 reads YNNKEL (reference sequence). V lost 0 bases to trimming and J lost 5 bases, with 13 bases between them. The CDR3 covers 15 residues.

The chain links TRBV6-6 to TRBJ2-7; 9 bases match TRBD1. CDR3 length: 14 amino acids. J lost 4 bases, V lost 7 bases, and 8 bases had no gene match. CDR1 MNHNY and CDR2 SVGAGI come from the germline V gene (reference sequence). CDR3 sequence reads: CASIQGAGVYEQYV. The DNA of the CDR3 is TGTGCCAGCATACAGGGGGCAGGGGTTTACGAGCAGTACGTC.

The chain links TRBV5-1 to TRBJ1-2; D gene uncertain. The V gene's germline CDR1 is SGHRS and CDR2 YFSETQ. Trimming pared 1 base from V and 3 bases from J, leaving 7 bases between. This CDR3 spans 13 amino acids. The CDR3 DNA follows: TGCGCCAGCAGCTTGTACGGTGACTATGGCTACACCTTC. It codes for CASSLYGDYGYTF.

The rearrangement uses TRBV5-1 and TRBJ2-1, with 9 bases aligning to TRBD2. Germline V gene data show CDR1 as SGHRS and CDR2 as YFSETQ. J was trimmed by 5 bases and V by 6 bases; bases with no gene match: 9. This CDR3 comprises 15 residues. The CDR3, as DNA: TGCGCCAGCAAGATTGAGCTAGCGGGAAACAATGAGCAGTTCTTC. Encoded protein: CASKIELAGNNEQFF.

A single count supports this clone. V and J are TRBV19 and TRBJ1-5; D gene ambiguous. Deletions cut 3 bases from V and 4 bases from J, with 7 bases between. CDR1 and CDR2 (germline): LNHDA, SQIVND (reference sequence). The length of the CDR3 is 13 residues. As DNA, the CDR3 is TGTGCCAGTAGTATTCACGAGAATCAGCCCCAGCATTTT. Its translation: CASSIHENQPQHF.